This T cell receptor beta chain was captured by sequencing in a study of blood T cell repertoires in COVID-19. Study-level background: Sample material is recorded as cDNA or gDNA derived from T cells, B-cell-depleted T cells, or PBMCs.

Participants spanned ages about 18 to 100 years and resided in 20 to 25 US areas. Participants' reported clinical history set cohort assignment. This clone was observed once. The CDR3 spans 14 residues. CDR1 is SGHNT, CDR2 YYREEE, per germline (reference sequence). V was clipped by 4 bases and J by 2 bases, with 11 bases between them. Original processing methods: Using reference gene primer amplification, nucleated cell counts were estimated. Sequenced by immunoSEQ multiplex PCR; TCRdb stores in-frame clones only, minus some. V, J and clone size are those of that table, while D and trimming were read from the DNA. The sample lists 180,000 or so clones; roughly 89% were seen once.

The sample consisted of PBMCs or T cells enriched from blood (not recorded which). This receptor was obtained from a middle-aged woman with acute COVID-19. This rearrangement joins TRBV5-4 to TRBJ2-3, with D possibly matching TRBD1 (6 bases). The CDR3 bases are TGTGCCAGCAGCCAGGGACAAGCCACAGATACGCAGTATTTT. Translating it yields CASSQGQATDTQYF.